The T cell receptor beta chain described here comes from a study of T-cell memory formation after mild COVID-19. This clonotype has a count of ten or more. One entry per CDR3 protein results from TCRdb running MiXCR on the 5' RACE reads. Of roughly 110,000 distinct CDR3 sequences in the sample, approximately 15% were seen once. Looked up from germline, CDR1 is LGHNA and CDR2 is YNFKEQ. After removal of 1 base from V and 4 bases from J, the junction contained 4 bases not matched to a gene. This CDR3 comprises 15 residues. The specimen was PBMCs or a T cell subset sorted from them (not recorded which). The source of this sequence is a man younger than 35 who had mild COVID-19 (a few samples of this study predate the infection). Cell type and time point are not known. The rearrangement uses TRBV4-2 and TRBJ2-5; the match to TRBD2 covers 9 bases. CDR3 in amino acids: CASSQGTSEGETQYF. The CDR3 region has the DNA TGTGCCAGCAGCCAAGGGACTAGCGAGGGAGAGACCCAGTACTTC.